This T cell receptor beta chain was obtained from a study of cytomegalovirus exposure and HLA in healthy donors. Study-level points and caveats: Most TCRs appeared rarely, but some public TCRs recurred in many donors.

The CDR3 spans 15 residues. Germline CDR1 MDHEN, CDR2 SYDVKM. V lost 5 bases to trimming and J lost 3 bases, with 14 bases between them. Assay used: immunoSEQ multiplex PCR; TCRdb lists only in-frame clones, some missing. Among some 68,000 clones listed, around 97% were seen once. A word on this clone: Its target is not known.

The TCR originated in a man between 18 and 35 years old in good health and CMV-seronegative. What was sequenced was PBMCs. The J gene is TRBJ1-5, the V gene TRBV28, with a tentative D call TRBD1 (5 bases). The CDR3 DNA reads TGTGCCAGCAGTGTGGGGGGGGTGAACAATCAGCCCCAGCATTTT. It specifies CASSVGGVNNQPQHF.